This TCR beta chain emerged from a study of esophageal squamous cell carcinoma under preoperative chemotherapy. Whole-study findings and limits: Peripheral T cells showed a significant TCR diversity increase after chemotherapy, unlike tumor-infiltrating lymphocytes.

The table lists this clonotype with many counts. The antigen is undetermined. Time point reported: after preoperative PTX-NDP chemotherapy. From the PCR reads, TCRdb called clonotypes with MiXCR, one entry per CDR3 protein. The sample gives approximately 19,000 distinct CDR3 sequences, approximately 44% of which show up once; about 29% is in the top ten. Germline V gene sequence: CDR1 SGHTA, CDR2 FQGNSA. With 0 bases removed from V and 0 bases from J, the gap between germline ends came to 10 bases. The CDR3 length is 16 residues. The chain carries TRBV7-2 and TRBJ2-3; tentatively, D is TRBD1 or TRBD2 (5 bases each). The source is a human donor with esophageal squamous cell carcinoma. The donor label of this sample is uncertain. Sample acquisition took place from a patient given preoperative chemotherapy. CDR3 coding DNA: TGTGCCAGCAGCTTAGCGAGGGGAGCAAGCACAGATACGCAGTATTTT. Its protein product is CASSLARGASTDTQYF. Full variable domain (missing parts from reference TRBV7-2 and TRBJ2-3): GAGVSQSPSNKVTEKGKDVELRCDPISGHTALYWYRQSLGQGLEFLIYFQGNSAPDKSGLPSDRFSAERTGGSVSTLTIQRTQQEDSAVYLCASSLARGASTDTQYFGPGTRLTVL.